Listed here are 28 T cell receptor beta chains from one sample, sequenced in a study of cytomegalovirus exposure and HLA in healthy donors. The PCR used 60 Vbeta and 13 Jbeta primers. Measured with immunoSEQ multiplex PCR; TCRdb has only the in-frame clones, and not every one. The sample carries 200,000 to 250,000 clones, around 81% recorded once. The specimen was PBMCs. Receptors originate from a woman aged 50 to 60 in good health and CMV-seropositive.

The rearrangement uses TRBV29-1 and TRBJ1-1; D might be TRBD1 (5 bases). Between the trimmed V and J ends, which lost 7 bases and 0 bases, there was a span of 15 bases. Germline V gives CDR1 SQVTM, CDR2 ANQGSEA. The CDR3 consists of 14 residues. This CDR3 reads CSAGGGILNTEAFF. CDR3 nucleotide sequence: TGCAGCGCAGGCGGGGGGATCTTGAACACTGAAGCTTTCTTT.

This rearrangement joins TRBV5-6 to TRBJ2-1, with TRBD2 matching over 10 bases. Germline lookup yields CDR1 SGHDT and CDR2 YYEEEE. The J segment lost 7 bases and the V segment lost 4 bases, leaving 11 bases of the junction unmatched. This CDR3 comprises 16 residues. The CDR3 DNA reads as TGTGCCAGCAGCCCGCGGTGGGCTAGCGGGGGAAATGAGCAGTTCTTC. Amino acids: CASSPRWASGGNEQFF.

The chain uses TRBV12-5 and TRBJ1-6; TRBD1 aligns across 9 bases. The germline V gene encodes CDR1 LGHNT and CDR2 FRNRAP. The CDR3 is made up of 19 amino acids. J was trimmed by 8 bases and V by 0 bases; bases with no gene match: 14. This chain's CDR3 is CASGLVGLFGTGSYSPLHF. The CDR3 nucleotides are TGTGCTAGTGGTTTGGTAGGATTATTTGGGACAGGGAGTTATTCACCCCTCCACTTT. Full variable domain (outside the CDR3, taken from reference TRBV12-5 and TRBJ1-6): DARVTQTPRHKVTEMGQEVTMRCQPILGHNTVFWYRQTMMQGLELLAYFRNRAPLDDSGMPKDRFSAEMPDATLATLKIQPSEPRDSAVYFCASGLVGLFGTGSYSPLHFGNGTRLTVT.

There are a few counts of this clone. This chain joins TRBV5-5 and TRBJ2-1; D ambiguous. CDR3 length: 16 residues. Trimming took off 4 bases at V and 0 bases at J, with 14 bases between the two ends. Germline V gene sequence: CDR1 SGHKS, CDR2 YYEKEE (reference sequence). CDR3 DNA: TGTGCCAGCAGCGCGGTTTCCGAAAGCTCCTACAATGAGCAGTTCTTC. It translates to CASSAVSESSYNEQFF.

The J gene is TRBJ1-2, the V gene TRBV6-5, with a tentative D call TRBD1 (5 bases). Germline V gene data show CDR1 as MNHEY and CDR2 as SVGAGI. The CDR3 is 15 amino acids. The V gene lost 7 bases and the J gene lost 4 bases, with 19 bases spanning the gap. The CDR3, as DNA: TGTGCCAGCAACCCCGCTATCGGACAAGGCTATGGCTACACCTTC. Translating it yields CASNPAIGQGYGYTF.

V is TRBV4-2 and J is TRBJ1-1, with 9 positions matching TRBD1. J gave up 2 bases and V 4 bases, and 2 bases lay outside the gene matches. The CDR3 runs to 14 residues. Germline loops: CDR1 LGHNA, CDR2 YNFKEQ. The CDR3 nucleotides read TGTGCCAGCAGCCCGGGACAGGGCAACACTGAAGCTTTCTTT. Protein product: CASSPGQGNTEAFF.

This chain links TRBV30 with TRBJ1-2; 8 bases align to TRBD1. V shed 0 bases and J 7 bases; nucleotides not matched to a gene: 13. The CDR3 has 16 residues. Germline CDR1 reads GTSNPN; CDR2 reads SVGIG (reference sequence). The CDR3 DNA reads TGTGCCTGGAGTGTATCATTCGACAGGGGAGTTTTTGGCTACACCTTC. Its translation is CAWSVSFDRGVFGYTF.

The chain couples TRBV7-8 to TRBJ2-2, with 14 bases that match TRBD2. Germline V lookup: CDR1 SGHVS, CDR2 FQNEAQ. The CDR3 consists of 18 residues. V was clipped by 2 bases and J by 7 bases; unmatched bases: 9. The CDR3 DNA reads as TGTGCCAGCAGCTTACGGACTAGCGGGGGGCTGAGCGGCGGGGAGCTGTTTTTT. Translated, it gives CASSLRTSGGLSGGELFF.

CDR3 DNA: TGTGCCAGCAGCTTGGTAACAGTACAAGAGACCCAGTACTTC. As protein: CASSLVTVQETQYF. V is TRBV5-6 and J is TRBJ2-5; D ambiguous. CDR3 length: 14 amino acids. The V and J ends lost 0 bases and 2 bases respectively, with 8 bases between them. CDR1 is SGHDT, CDR2 YYEEEE, per germline.

The CDR3 sequence is CSVSDRAGNEQFF. The CDR3 DNA sequence: TGCAGCGTTTCGGACAGGGCAGGGAATGAGCAGTTCTTC. The rearrangement links TRBV29-1 to TRBJ2-1; 8 positions match TRBD1. Losses at the gene ends were 5 bases for V and 7 bases for J; bases not matched to a gene: 7. CDR1 is SQVTM, CDR2 ANQGSEA, per germline. The CDR3 loop spans 13 amino acids.

This clone was counted between two and nine times. The genes are TRBV9 and TRBJ2-7; weak D call: TRBD2 (6 bases). CDR1 is SGDLS and CDR2 is YYNGEE in the germline V gene. Trimming removed 4 bases from V and 6 bases from J, with 20 bases in between. This CDR3 comprises 15 residues. The CDR3 DNA reads as TGTGCCAGCAGCTATACGGGGGACCGATTTCTCGAGCAGTACTTC. This translates into CASSYTGDRFLEQYF.

Regarding this clone: Additional DNA sequences in this sample encode the identical CDR3. The chain employs TRBV7-9 and TRBJ1-6; 7 bases fit TRBD1. V lost 4 bases, J lost 3 bases, and 3 bases stayed unmatched. The CDR3 sequence is 15 residues long. Germline loops: CDR1 SEHNR, CDR2 FQNEAQ (reference sequence). The CDR3 sequence: CASSSRQGYNSPLHF. The CDR3 DNA sequence: TGTGCCAGCAGCTCGAGACAGGGCTATAATTCACCCCTCCACTTT.

This clone appeared a single time. The genes are TRBV13 and TRBJ2-7, with 10 bases identical to TRBD1. Germline V gene lookup returns CDR1 PRHDT and CDR2 FYEKMQ (reference sequence). The CDR3 extends over 18 amino acids. The V and J ends lost 1 base and 6 bases, in that order; junction bases with no gene match: 15. CDR3 residues: CASSLEGPGQGYEGEQYF. The CDR3 nucleotides read TGTGCCAGCAGCTTAGAAGGGCCGGGACAGGGGTATGAGGGCGAGCAGTACTTC.

This clone was detected only a few times. The chain links TRBV7-3 to TRBJ1-1; TRBD1 agrees at 7 bases. After removal of 3 bases from V and 2 bases from J, the junction contained 3 bases not matched to a gene. This CDR3 region has 14 residues. Germline CDR1 is SGHTA and CDR2 is FQGTGA. CDR3 nucleotide sequence: TGTGCCAGCAGCTTGCAGGGGGGTAACACTGAAGCTTTCTTT. Translation: CASSLQGGNTEAFF.

This sequence joins TRBV30 and TRBJ1-6; D is perhaps TRBD1 (5 bases). The germline gives CDR1 GTSNPN, CDR2 SVGIG (reference sequence). Trimming left V 0 bases short and J 5 bases short, with 8 bases between. The CDR3 loop spans 14 amino acids. CDR3 in amino acids: CAWSVGADNSPLHF. The CDR3, as DNA: TGTGCCTGGAGTGTAGGGGCGGATAATTCACCCCTCCACTTT.

The chain couples TRBV27 to TRBJ2-5, with D possibly TRBD2 on 5 matching bases. V was clipped by 6 bases and J by 5 bases, with 19 bases between them. The CDR3 runs 15 residues. CDR1 is MNHEY and CDR2 is SMNVEV in the germline V gene (reference sequence). CDR3 nucleotides: TGTGCCAGCAGGCTTAGACTAAGCCCCTCGGAGACCCAGTACTTC. Encoded protein: CASRLRLSPSETQYF.

This chain joins TRBV6-5 and TRBJ2-5; TRBD2 aligns across 11 bases. V lost 5 bases, J lost 5 bases, and 4 bases stayed unmatched. The CDR3 loop spans 14 amino acids. Germline CDR1 is MNHEY and CDR2 is SVGAGI. CDR3: CASSPWTSGETQYF. CDR3 in DNA: TGTGCCAGCAGTCCCTGGACTAGCGGGGAGACCCAGTACTTC.

This clone was found a few times. In DNA form, the CDR3 reads TGTGCCAGCAGCTCGACCACAGGGGTTGGGGTATACCTACCCCTGAACACCGGGGAGCTGTTTTTT. It specifies CASSSTTGVGVYLPLNTGELFF. The V gene is TRBV27, the J gene TRBJ2-2; 7 bases fit TRBD1. V shed 6 bases, J shed 1 base, and the junction held 26 bases outside the gene matches. The length of the CDR3 is 22 residues. Germline CDR1 and CDR2: MNHEY and SMNVEV (reference sequence).

The chain joins TRBV19 to TRBJ2-3; 7 bases fit TRBD1. The junction had 3 bases not matched to a gene; V was cut back by 3 bases and J by 6 bases. The germline gives CDR1 LNHDA, CDR2 SQIVND (reference sequence). The CDR3 consists of 13 residues. CDR3 DNA: TGTGCCAGTAGTATGGTCAGGGGGGATACGCAGTATTTT. It is translated as CASSMVRGDTQYF.

V and J are TRBV30 and TRBJ2-7; D not certain. Germline loops: CDR1 GTSNPN, CDR2 SVGIG (reference sequence). The V and J ends lost 3 bases and 2 bases respectively, with 11 bases between them. This CDR3 is 13 amino acids long. The CDR3 is CAWSDTVPYEQYF. The CDR3 DNA follows: TGTGCCTGGAGCGACACGGTACCCTACGAGCAGTACTTC.

The chain combines TRBV4-1 with TRBJ2-1, with 8 nucleotides matching TRBD2. CDR1 is MGHRA, CDR2 YSYEKL, per germline. Trimming at V came to 5 bases and at J to 4 bases, leaving 7 bases not matched to a gene. CDR3 length: 15 residues. In nucleotides, the CDR3 is TGCGCCAGCAGCGCGATACGGGGGGGGTACAATGAGCAGTTCTTC. It codes for CASSAIRGGYNEQFF.

The chain carries TRBV11-3 and TRBJ2-7, with a possible D match to TRBD2 (5 bases). CDR3 length: 14 residues. Germline CDR1 and CDR2: SGHNT and YENEEA. V lost 1 base, J lost 3 bases, and 10 bases lay in between. The chain's CDR3 is CASSLGAADYEQYF. The CDR3 nucleotides read TGTGCCAGCAGCTTAGGGGCAGCGGACTACGAGCAGTACTTC.

This chain links TRBV11-3 with TRBJ2-5; TRBD2 might be the D (6 bases). Germline V gene data show CDR1 as SGHNT and CDR2 as YENEEA. V lost 5 bases and J lost 1, with 11 bases in between. This CDR3 contains 14 residues. The CDR3 region has the DNA TGTGCCAGCAGCCAGGGACTGTCCCAAGAGACCCAGTACTTC. It encodes CASSQGLSQETQYF.

The chain has TRBV6-5 and TRBJ2-7; a possible D gene is TRBD1 (6 bases). The CDR3 length is 14 residues. CDR1 MNHEY and CDR2 SVGAGI come from the germline V gene. With 6 bases removed from V and 2 bases from J, the gap between germline ends came to 14 bases. The DNA of the CDR3 is TGTGCCAGCAGGATGACAGGCCTTGCCTACGAGCAGTACTTC. Amino acids: CASRMTGLAYEQYF.

V gene TRBV6-6 combines with J gene TRBJ1-2; 7 bases map to TRBD1. V dropped 4 bases and J dropped 1; count of bases not matched to a gene: 9. The CDR3 runs 16 residues. CDR1 MNHNY and CDR2 SVGAGI come from the germline V gene (reference sequence). The CDR3 coding sequence is TGTGCCAGCAGTTCCGGGACAGTATATCTTAACTATGGCTACACCTTC. This gives the protein CASSSGTVYLNYGYTF.

J is TRBJ1-4 and V is TRBV7-2; D remains unclear. This CDR3 spans 16 amino acids. CDR1 and CDR2 (germline): SGHTA, FQGNSA. Trimming shortened V by 2 bases and J by 0 bases, and 10 bases separated the two germline ends. The CDR3: CASSLWVEATNEKLFF. CDR3 DNA: TGTGCCAGCAGCTTATGGGTGGAGGCAACTAATGAAAAACTGTTTTTT.

This chain joins TRBV19 and TRBJ2-2; D uncertain. The germline gives CDR1 LNHDA, CDR2 SQIVND (reference sequence). CDR3 size: 14 residues. Trimming took 3 bases from V and 5 from J, leaving 10 bases between them. DNA for the CDR3: TGTGCCAGTAGTATGAGCCCTTTTACCGGGGAGCTGTTTTTT. Translated: CASSMSPFTGELFF.

This chain joins TRBV5-1 and TRBJ2-2, with D maybe TRBD1 (6 bases). The V gene's germline CDR1 is SGHRS and CDR2 YFSETQ. With 1 base removed from V and 4 bases from J, the gap between germline ends came to 17 bases. The CDR3 loop spans 17 amino acids. CDR3 sequence (DNA): TGCGCCAGCAGCTTGATTTTTTCAGGGGCCCGCACCGGGGAGCTGTTTTTT. Its translation is CASSLIFSGARTGELFF.